Following are 10 T cell receptor beta chains from one sample sequenced in a study of T cells after yellow fever vaccination (dated 2019 in TCRdb). What the treatment or condition label conveys for this sample: live attenuated yellow fever vaccine strain. Libraries were prepared through 5' RACE. These reads were obtained on an Illumina HiSeq 2500. TCRdb redid the processing of the public reads, applying fastp at Q25 and MiXCR, and retained in-frame beta chains. When rows share a CDR3 protein, they turn into one entry using the most common DNA and genes. The sample table contains 620,000 or so distinct CDR3 sequences; only one count was recorded for about 12% of them. The ten most abundant clones make up under 15% of the sample. The sample here was PBMCs, taken on the day of the yellow fever booster vaccination. The origin of the receptors is a young man who received the YFV17D yellow fever vaccine.

This clonotype was recorded many times. An end of the junction does not agree with germline; a read error may underlie this. The chain employs TRBV6-2 or TRBV6-3 and TRBJ1-1; no reliable D call. The CDR3 has 12 residues. Germline V gene data show CDR1 as MNHEY and CDR2 as SVGEGT. The CDR3 here is CASSYFDTEAFF. The CDR3 nucleotides are TGTGCCAGCAGCTACTTCGACACTGAAGCTTTCTTT.

This clonotype was found a few times. A read error may produce the germline difference seen at one junction end. This chain joins TRBV20-1 and TRBJ2-4, with 9 bases aligning to TRBD2. In germline, CDR1 is DFQATT, CDR2 SNEGSKA (reference sequence). This CDR3 comprises 16 residues. CDR3 sequence reads: CCARGVAGVSKNIQYF. The CDR3 coding sequence is TGCTGTGCTAGAGGTGTAGCGGGAGTTTCCAAAAACATTCAGTACTTC.

The gene calls are TRBV29-1 and TRBJ2-3; either TRBD1 or TRBD2 may supply D (5 bases each). This CDR3 has 14 residues. With 4 bases removed from V and 6 bases from J, the gap between germline ends came to 17 bases. Germline CDR1 is SQVTM and CDR2 is ANQGSEA. CDR3 in DNA: TGCAGCGTTGCCTTGCCGGGACGACCGGATACGCAGTATTTT. Amino acid sequence: CSVALPGRPDTQYF.

Only a few counts were recorded for this clonotype. The rearrangement joins TRBV3-1 to TRBJ2-2; possibly TRBD1 for D (6 bases). The germline V gene encodes CDR1 LGHDT and CDR2 YNNKEL (reference sequence). The CDR3 runs to 16 residues. Trimming pared 2 bases from V and 0 bases from J, leaving 10 bases between. In DNA, the CDR3 is TGTGCCAGCAGCCAACTCAGGGGATCGAACACCGGGGAGCTGTTTTTT. It specifies CASSQLRGSNTGELFF.

The rearrangement joins TRBV11-2 to TRBJ2-5, with TRBD2 matching over 11 bases. With V trimmed by 5 bases and J by 5 bases, 7 bases remained unmatched. The CDR3 is 15 residues long. CDR1 and CDR2 from the germline V gene are SGHAT and FQNNGV. CDR3 sequence reads: CASSGTSGSKETQYF. In DNA, the CDR3 is TGTGCCAGCAGCGGAACTAGCGGGAGTAAGGAGACCCAGTACTTC.

Only a few counts were recorded for this clonotype. CDR3 in DNA: TGTGCCAGCAGCTTGTCTCAGGGATACCCCACAGATACGCAGTATTTT. Translation: CASSLSQGYPTDTQYF. The chain carries TRBV7-9 and TRBJ2-3, with a weak D call TRBD1 (5 bases). The CDR3 sequence is 16 residues long. CDR1 and CDR2 (germline): SEHNR, FQNEAQ (reference sequence). Trimming removed 3 bases at V and 2 bases at J, with 15 bases between.

The J gene is TRBJ1-4, the V gene TRBV19; D call uncertain. Germline lookup yields CDR1 LNHDA and CDR2 SQIVND (reference sequence). CDR3 length: 13 residues. Trimming stripped 6 bases from V and 4 bases from J, with 9 bases between. The CDR3 DNA sequence: TGTGCCAGTAGCCAGTCGTATAATGAAAAACTGTTTTTT. The encoded protein is CASSQSYNEKLFF.

This clonotype was observed many times. V usage is TRBV6-2 or TRBV6-3 and J usage is TRBJ2-2, with D possibly TRBD1 on 5 matching bases. Germline V CDR1 and CDR2: MNHEY, SVGEGT. The CDR3 is 14 residues long. The V and J ends lost 3 bases and 5 bases respectively, with 10 bases between them. The CDR3 nucleotides read TGTGCCAGCAGTTATGTCAGGGAAACCGGGGAGCTGTTTTTT. Residues: CASSYVRETGELFF.

This clonotype was seen many times. The chain employs TRBV7-6 and TRBJ2-1, with 9 bases that match TRBD1. The CDR3 is made up of 14 amino acids. The germline V gene has CDR1 SGHVS and CDR2 FNYEAQ. V shed 5 bases and J 7 bases; nucleotides not matched to a gene: 6. DNA of the CDR3: TGTGCCAGCAGCCCCGGGACAGGGCGAAATGAGCAGTTCTTC. The encoded protein is CASSPGTGRNEQFF.

This clonotype was seen a few times. The chain links TRBV10-3 to TRBJ1-1; no clear D. The V end lost 3 bases, the J end lost 7 bases, and 9 bases lay between the germline ends. This CDR3 has 12 amino acids. From germline, CDR1 is ENHRY and CDR2 SYGVKD. The CDR3 DNA reads TGTGCCATCAGTGATGCAGCATATGAAGCTTTCTTT. This translates into CAISDAAYEAFF.